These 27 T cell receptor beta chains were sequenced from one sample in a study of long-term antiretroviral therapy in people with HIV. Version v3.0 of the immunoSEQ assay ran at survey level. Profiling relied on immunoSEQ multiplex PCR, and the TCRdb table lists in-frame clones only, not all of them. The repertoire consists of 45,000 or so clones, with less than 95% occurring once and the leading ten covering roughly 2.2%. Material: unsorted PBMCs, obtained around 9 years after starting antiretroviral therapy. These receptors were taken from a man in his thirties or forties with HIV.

The CDR3 DNA sequence: TGTGCCAGTAAGGTCGTCGGAACAGCCTACGAGCAGTACTTC. This encodes CASKVVGTAYEQYF. The chain joins TRBV19 to TRBJ2-7; no reliable D call. The CDR3 covers 14 residues. Trimming stripped 7 bases from V and 2 bases from J, with 15 bases between. CDR1 LNHDA and CDR2 SQIVND come from the germline V gene (reference sequence).

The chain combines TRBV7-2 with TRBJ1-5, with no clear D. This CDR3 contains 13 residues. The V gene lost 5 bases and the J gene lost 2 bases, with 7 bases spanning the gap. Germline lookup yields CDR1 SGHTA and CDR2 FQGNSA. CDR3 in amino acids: CASSPRGNQPQHF. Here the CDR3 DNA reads TGTGCCAGCAGCCCACGGGGCAATCAGCCCCAGCATTTT.

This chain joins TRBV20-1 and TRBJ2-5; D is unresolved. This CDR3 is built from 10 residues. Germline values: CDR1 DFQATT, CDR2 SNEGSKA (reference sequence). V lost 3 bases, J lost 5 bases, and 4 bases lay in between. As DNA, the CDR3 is TGCAGTGCTAGTGATGAGACCCAGTACTTC. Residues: CSASDETQYF.

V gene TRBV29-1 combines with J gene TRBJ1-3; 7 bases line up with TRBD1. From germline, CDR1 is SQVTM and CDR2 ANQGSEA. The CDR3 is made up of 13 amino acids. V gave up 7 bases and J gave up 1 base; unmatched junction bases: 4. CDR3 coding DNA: TGCAGCGCCAGACAGGGATCTGGAAACACCATATATTTT. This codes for CSARQGSGNTIYF.

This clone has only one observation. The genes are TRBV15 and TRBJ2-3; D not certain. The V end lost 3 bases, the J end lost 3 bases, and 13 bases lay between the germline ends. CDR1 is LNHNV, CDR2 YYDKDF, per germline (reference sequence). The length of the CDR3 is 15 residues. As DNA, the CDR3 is TGTGCCACCAGCAGCCCCTTGAGCGCTACAGATACGCAGTATTTT. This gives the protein CATSSPLSATDTQYF.

CDR3 sequence: CASRDRVGGANVLTF. CDR3 nucleotides: TGTGCCAGCAGGGACAGGGTTGGGGGGGCCAACGTCCTGACTTTC. The rearrangement links TRBV6-1 to TRBJ2-6; 8 positions agree with TRBD1. The CDR3 is 15 residues long. The V gene end was trimmed by 6 bases and the J gene end by 4 bases; junction bases not matched to a gene: 5. CDR1 is MNHNS, CDR2 SASEGT, per germline.

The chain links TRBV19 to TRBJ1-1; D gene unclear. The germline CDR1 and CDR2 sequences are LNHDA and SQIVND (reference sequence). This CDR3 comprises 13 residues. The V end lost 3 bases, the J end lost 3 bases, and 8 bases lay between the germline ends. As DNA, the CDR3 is TGTGCCAGTAGTATTTCGTTGGACACTGAAGCTTTCTTT. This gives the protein CASSISLDTEAFF.

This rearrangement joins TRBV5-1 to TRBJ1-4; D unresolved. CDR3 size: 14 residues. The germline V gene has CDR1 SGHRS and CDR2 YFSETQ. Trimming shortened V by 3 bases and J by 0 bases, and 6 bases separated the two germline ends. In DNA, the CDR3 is TGCGCCAGCAGCTCCGGGGCAACTAATGAAAAACTGTTTTTT. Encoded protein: CASSSGATNEKLFF.

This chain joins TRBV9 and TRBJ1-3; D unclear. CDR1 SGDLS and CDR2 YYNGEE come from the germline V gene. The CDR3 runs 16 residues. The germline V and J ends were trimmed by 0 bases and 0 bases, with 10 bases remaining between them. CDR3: CASSVDVSYSGNTIYF. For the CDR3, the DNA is TGTGCCAGCAGCGTAGACGTGTCTTACTCTGGAAACACCATATATTTT.

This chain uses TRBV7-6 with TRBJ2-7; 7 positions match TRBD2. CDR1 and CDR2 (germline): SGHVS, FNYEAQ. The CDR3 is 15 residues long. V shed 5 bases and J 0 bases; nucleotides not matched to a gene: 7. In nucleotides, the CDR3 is TGTGCCAGCAGCCTCGGGACTACCTTCTCCTACGAGCAGTACGTC. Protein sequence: CASSLGTTFSYEQYV.

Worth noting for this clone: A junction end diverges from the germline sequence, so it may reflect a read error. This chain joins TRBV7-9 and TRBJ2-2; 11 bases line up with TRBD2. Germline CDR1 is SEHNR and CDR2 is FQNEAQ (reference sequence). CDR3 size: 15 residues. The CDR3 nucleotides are TGTGCCAGCAGCATAGCGGGGGGGCCCACCGGGGAGCTGTTTTTT. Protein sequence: CASSIAGGPTGELFF.

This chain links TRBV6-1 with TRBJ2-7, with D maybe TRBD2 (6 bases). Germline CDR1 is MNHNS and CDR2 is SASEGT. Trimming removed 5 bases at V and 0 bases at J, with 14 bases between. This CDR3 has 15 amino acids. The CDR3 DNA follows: TGTGCCAGCAGTCCACGGGGGTCAGGCTCCTACGAGCAGTACGTC. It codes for CASSPRGSGSYEQYV.

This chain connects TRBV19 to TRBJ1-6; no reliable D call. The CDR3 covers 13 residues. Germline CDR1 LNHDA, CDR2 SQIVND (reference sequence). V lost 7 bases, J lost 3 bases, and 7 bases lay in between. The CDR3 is CASMEDYNSPLHF. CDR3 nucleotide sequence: TGTGCCAGTATGGAGGACTATAATTCACCCCTCCACTTT.

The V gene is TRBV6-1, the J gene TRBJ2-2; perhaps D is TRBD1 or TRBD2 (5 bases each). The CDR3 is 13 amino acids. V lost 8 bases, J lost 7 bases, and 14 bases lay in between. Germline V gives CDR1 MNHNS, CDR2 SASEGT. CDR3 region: CASRTSRGGELFF. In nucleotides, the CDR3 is TGTGCCAGCCGAACTAGTAGGGGCGGGGAGCTGTTTTTT.

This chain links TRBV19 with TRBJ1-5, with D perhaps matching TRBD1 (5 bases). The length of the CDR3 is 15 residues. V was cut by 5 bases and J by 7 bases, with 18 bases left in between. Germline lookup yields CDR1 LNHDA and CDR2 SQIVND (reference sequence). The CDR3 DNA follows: TGTGCCAGTAGTCTCTCCAGGGTGAGGGTACAGCCCCAGCATTTT. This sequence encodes CASSLSRVRVQPQHF. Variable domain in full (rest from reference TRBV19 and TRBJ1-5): DGGITQSPKYLFRKEGQNVTLSCEQNLNHDAMYWYRQDPGQGLRLIYYSQIVNDFQKGDIAEGYSVSREKKESFPLTVTSAQKNPTAFYLCASSLSRVRVQPQHFGDGTRLSIL.

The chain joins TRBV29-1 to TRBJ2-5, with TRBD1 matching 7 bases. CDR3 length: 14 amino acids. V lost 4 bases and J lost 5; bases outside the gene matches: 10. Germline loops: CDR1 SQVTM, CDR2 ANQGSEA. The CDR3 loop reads CSVGRDSAAETQYF. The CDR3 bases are TGCAGCGTTGGTCGGGACAGTGCGGCGGAGACCCAGTACTTC.

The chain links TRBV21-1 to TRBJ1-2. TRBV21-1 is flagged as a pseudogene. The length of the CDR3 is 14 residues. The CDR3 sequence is CASRDGPFNYGYTF. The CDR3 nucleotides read TGTGCCAGCAGGGACGGACCTTTTAACTATGGCTACACCTTC.

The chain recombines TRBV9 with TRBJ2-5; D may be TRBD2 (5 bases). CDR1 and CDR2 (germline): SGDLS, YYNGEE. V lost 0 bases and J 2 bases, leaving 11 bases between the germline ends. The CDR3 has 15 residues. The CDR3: CASSVGKAVQETQYF. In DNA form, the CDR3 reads TGTGCCAGCAGCGTAGGGAAAGCGGTACAAGAGACCCAGTACTTC.

The CDR3 region is CASSLISGRTNYGYTF. DNA of the CDR3: TGTGCCAGCAGCTTAATTTCGGGGAGGACTAACTATGGCTACACCTTC. The chain has TRBV11-2 and TRBJ1-2; unclear D gene. The CDR3 has 16 amino acids. Looked up from germline, CDR1 is SGHAT and CDR2 is FQNNGV. With 2 bases removed from V and 0 bases from J, the gap between germline ends came to 13 bases.

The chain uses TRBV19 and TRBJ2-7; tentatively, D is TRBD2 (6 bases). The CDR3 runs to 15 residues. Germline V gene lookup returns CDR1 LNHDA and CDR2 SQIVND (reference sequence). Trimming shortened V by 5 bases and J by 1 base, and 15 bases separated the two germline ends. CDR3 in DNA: TGTGCCAGTAGTTTGGCGTCAGGGAGGTCCTACGAGCAGTACTTC. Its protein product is CASSLASGRSYEQYF. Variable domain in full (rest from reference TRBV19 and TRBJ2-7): DGGITQSPKYLFRKEGQNVTLSCEQNLNHDAMYWYRQDPGQGLRLIYYSQIVNDFQKGDIAEGYSVSREKKESFPLTVTSAQKNPTAFYLCASSLASGRSYEQYFGPGTRLTVT.

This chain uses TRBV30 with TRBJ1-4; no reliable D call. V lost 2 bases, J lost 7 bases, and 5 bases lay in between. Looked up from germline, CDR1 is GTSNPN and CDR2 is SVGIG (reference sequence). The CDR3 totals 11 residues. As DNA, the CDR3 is TGTGCCTGGAGTTATAGTGAAAAACTGTTTTTT. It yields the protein CAWSYSEKLFF.

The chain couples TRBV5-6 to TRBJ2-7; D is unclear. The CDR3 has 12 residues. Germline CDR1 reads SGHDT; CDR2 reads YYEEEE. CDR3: CAFNLSGYEQYV. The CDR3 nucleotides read TGTGCTTTTAACTTGTCCGGCTACGAGCAGTACGTC.

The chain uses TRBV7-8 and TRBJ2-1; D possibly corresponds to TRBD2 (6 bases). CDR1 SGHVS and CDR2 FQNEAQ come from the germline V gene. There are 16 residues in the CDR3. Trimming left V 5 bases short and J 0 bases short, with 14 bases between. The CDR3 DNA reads TGTGCCAGCAGCGCCCCCCGCGGGGTCTCCTACAATGAGCAGTTCTTC. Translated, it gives CASSAPRGVSYNEQFF.

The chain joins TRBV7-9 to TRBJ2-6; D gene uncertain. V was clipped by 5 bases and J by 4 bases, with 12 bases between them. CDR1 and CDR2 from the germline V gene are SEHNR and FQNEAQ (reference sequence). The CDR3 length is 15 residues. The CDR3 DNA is TGTGCCAGCAGCCGCAAAGGAATGGGGGCCAACGTCCTGACTTTC. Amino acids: CASSRKGMGANVLTF.

Written as DNA, the CDR3 is TGTGCCAGCTCAAGGGGACTCATTCAAGAGACCCAGTACTTC. Encoded protein: CASSRGLIQETQYF. V is TRBV18 and J is TRBJ2-5; D is perhaps TRBD2 (6 bases). The V and J ends lost 5 bases and 2 bases respectively, with 12 bases between them. Germline V lookup: CDR1 KGHSH, CDR2 LQKENI. The length of the CDR3 is 14 residues.

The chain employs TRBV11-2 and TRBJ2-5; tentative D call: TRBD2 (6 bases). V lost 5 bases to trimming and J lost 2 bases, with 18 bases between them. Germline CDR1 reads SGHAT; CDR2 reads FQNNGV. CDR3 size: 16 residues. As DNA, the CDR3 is TGTGCCAGCAGCACTTTCCCGGGACTGCAACAAGAGACCCAGTACTTC. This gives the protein CASSTFPGLQQETQYF.

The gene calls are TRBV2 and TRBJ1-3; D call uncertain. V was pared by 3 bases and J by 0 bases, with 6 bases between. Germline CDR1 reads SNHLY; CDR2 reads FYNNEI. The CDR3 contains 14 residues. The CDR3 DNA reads TGTGCCAGCAGTGATTCTCGCTCTGGAAACACCATATATTTT. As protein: CASSDSRSGNTIYF.